Listed below are T cell receptor beta chains from one sample, sequenced in a study of T-cell memory formation after mild COVID-19. TCRdb passed the 5' RACE reads through MiXCR, listing each CDR3 protein once. The sample gives approximately 490,000 distinct CDR3 sequences, roughly 21% of which show up once; approximately 12% is in the top ten. The sequenced material came from PBMCs or a T cell subset sorted from them (not recorded which). The receptor source for this set is an adult woman who had mild COVID-19 (a few samples of this study predate the infection). Cell type and time point are not known. Each CDR3 is given with its conserved first and last residue. A D gene is named only where the DNA matches it firmly. Only some rows state a clone size, as once, few, many or a class for expanded clones.

j_gene: TRBJ2-7
d_gene: -
abundance: few
v_gene: TRBV24-1
CDR3nt: TGTGCCACCAGTGCAGCAGCAAGCTCGGGGTACGAGCAGTACTTC
CDR3aa: CATSAAASSGYEQYF

j_gene: TRBJ2-7
d_gene: TRBD1
abundance: -
v_gene: TRBV20-1
CDR3nt: TGCAGTGCTACCGGGACAGGGGGCGGGAGGGCCCAGGTCGAGCAGTACTTC
CDR3aa: CSATGTGGGRAQVEQYF

j_gene: TRBJ1-1
d_gene: -
abundance: few
v_gene: TRBV14
CDR3nt: TGTGCCAGCAGCCAAGAGTACAGGATGAACACTGAAGCTTTCTTT
CDR3aa: CASSQEYRMNTEAFF

j_gene: TRBJ2-5
d_gene: TRBD2
abundance: once
v_gene: TRBV29-1
CDR3nt: TGCAGCGCCCGGGGACTAGCCGGAGAGACCCAGTACTTC
CDR3aa: CSARGLAGETQYF

j_gene: TRBJ2-1
d_gene: TRBD2
abundance: -
v_gene: TRBV4-1
CDR3nt: TGCGCCAGCAGCCGGGGACTAGCGGGAGTAGTGGCTGAGCAGTTCTTC
CDR3aa: CASSRGLAGVVAEQFF

j_gene: TRBJ2-1
d_gene: -
abundance: -
v_gene: TRBV7-9
CDR3nt: TGTGCCAGCAGTTTCGTACAGGGTACCAATGAGCAGTTCTTC
CDR3aa: CASSFVQGTNEQFF

j_gene: TRBJ2-1
d_gene: -
abundance: few
v_gene: TRBV6-6
CDR3nt: TGTGCCAGCAGTCCCCTCGGGAACTCCTACAATGAGCAGTTCTTC
CDR3aa: CASSPLGNSYNEQFF

j_gene: TRBJ2-5
d_gene: -
abundance: few
v_gene: TRBV28
CDR3nt: TGTGCCAGCAGTTTGGACGTCGGGAGCCCGTTTGAGACCCAGTACTTC
CDR3aa: CASSLDVGSPFETQYF

j_gene: TRBJ2-3
d_gene: -
abundance: -
v_gene: TRBV24-1
CDR3nt: TGTGCCACCAGTGAGGTGACAGATACGCAGTATTTT
CDR3aa: CATSEVTDTQYF

j_gene: TRBJ2-1
d_gene: -
abundance: -
v_gene: TRBV28
CDR3nt: TGTGCCAGCACGTCTTTCAGGAGCTCCTACAATGAGCAGTTCTTC
CDR3aa: CASTSFRSSYNEQFF

j_gene: TRBJ2-5
d_gene: -
abundance: few
v_gene: TRBV6-6
CDR3nt: TGTGCCAGCAGTTATTTAGACCAAGAGACCCAGTACTTC
CDR3aa: CASSYLDQETQYF

j_gene: TRBJ2-3
d_gene: TRBD1
abundance: few
v_gene: TRBV7-3
CDR3nt: TGTGCCAGCAGCTCACAGGGGCCTGGAGATACGCAGTATTTT
CDR3aa: CASSSQGPGDTQYF

j_gene: TRBJ1-5
d_gene: TRBD1
abundance: few
v_gene: TRBV5-6
CDR3nt: TGTGCCAGCAGCTTAAACAGGGGATTGAATAGCAATCAGCCCCAGCATTTT
CDR3aa: CASSLNRGLNSNQPQHF

j_gene: TRBJ2-7
d_gene: TRBD2
abundance: few
v_gene: TRBV12-3/TRBV12-4
CDR3nt: TGTGCCAGCAGCCCGAGGATACTAGCGGGAGGGCCTAAATACGAGCAGTACTTC
CDR3aa: CASSPRILAGGPKYEQYF

j_gene: TRBJ2-1
d_gene: -
abundance: many
v_gene: TRBV30
CDR3nt: TGTGCCTGGAGTGTAACCGAATACAATGAGCAGTTCTTC
CDR3aa: CAWSVTEYNEQFF

j_gene: TRBJ2-3
d_gene: TRBD2
abundance: -
v_gene: TRBV5-1
CDR3nt: TGCGCCAGCAGCTTGGAACTAGCGGGACGTATCACAGATACGCAGTATTTT
CDR3aa: CASSLELAGRITDTQYF

j_gene: TRBJ2-5
d_gene: -
abundance: -
v_gene: TRBV9
CDR3nt: TGTGCCAGCAGCGTAGGTGGTGGAATCCAAGAGACCCAGTACTTC
CDR3aa: CASSVGGGIQETQYF

j_gene: TRBJ2-7
d_gene: -
abundance: -
v_gene: TRBV20-1
CDR3nt: TGCAGTGCTAGAGACCCGAGTGACAGATCCGAGCAGTACTTC
CDR3aa: CSARDPSDRSEQYF

j_gene: TRBJ2-5
d_gene: TRBD1
abundance: many
v_gene: TRBV6-5
CDR3nt: TGTGCCAGCAGCCCCGGGACAGACATCTACCAAGAGACCCAGTACTTC
CDR3aa: CASSPGTDIYQETQYF

j_gene: TRBJ2-7
d_gene: -
abundance: -
v_gene: TRBV25-1
CDR3nt: TGTGCCAGCGCATACAGGGTTAACGAGCAGTACTTC
CDR3aa: CASAYRVNEQYF

j_gene: TRBJ2-1
d_gene: -
abundance: -
v_gene: TRBV4-1
CDR3nt: TGCGCCAGCAGCCAAGGAGGAGGTGATGAGCAGTTCTTC
CDR3aa: CASSQGGGDEQFF

j_gene: TRBJ1-2
d_gene: -
abundance: few
v_gene: TRBV20-1
CDR3nt: TGCAGTGCTAGAGACAGGGGTCATGGTGGCTACACCTTC
CDR3aa: CSARDRGHGGYTF

j_gene: TRBJ2-3
d_gene: TRBD1
abundance: -
v_gene: TRBV5-1
CDR3nt: TGCGCCAGCAGCTTGGTATTGTACAGGGGTGACACAGATACGCAGTATTTT
CDR3aa: CASSLVLYRGDTDTQYF

j_gene: TRBJ2-1
d_gene: -
abundance: -
v_gene: TRBV7-2
CDR3nt: TGTGCCAGCAGCTTAGTGGTGCCTTCAAATGAGCAGTTCTTC
CDR3aa: CASSLVVPSNEQFF

j_gene: TRBJ1-2
d_gene: TRBD1
abundance: many
v_gene: TRBV7-2
CDR3nt: TGTGCCAGCAGCGAACAGGGGTATGGCTACACCTTC
CDR3aa: CASSEQGYGYTF

j_gene: TRBJ1-2
d_gene: TRBD1
abundance: few
v_gene: TRBV7-9
CDR3nt: TGTGCCAGCAGCTTATTCCAGACAGGGAACTATGGCTACACCTTC
CDR3aa: CASSLFQTGNYGYTF

j_gene: TRBJ1-4
d_gene: -
abundance: few
v_gene: TRBV6-5
CDR3nt: TGTGCCAGCAGTCCCGCGGGACGGGAGGAAAAACTGTTTTTT
CDR3aa: CASSPAGREEKLFF

j_gene: TRBJ2-1
d_gene: -
abundance: -
v_gene: TRBV5-1
CDR3nt: TGCGCCAGCAGCTTTATTGTGGGGGCTGTCTACAATGAGCAGTTCTTC
CDR3aa: CASSFIVGAVYNEQFF

j_gene: TRBJ2-7
d_gene: TRBD2
abundance: -
v_gene: TRBV5-1
CDR3nt: TGCGCCAGCAGCCGGCAGGCAGCGGGGGCCTCCTACGAGCAGTACTTC
CDR3aa: CASSRQAAGASYEQYF

j_gene: TRBJ2-7
d_gene: -
abundance: many
v_gene: TRBV20-1
CDR3nt: TGCAGCCTCCTGAGCTCCTACGAGCAGTACTTC
CDR3aa: CSLLSSYEQYF

j_gene: TRBJ2-1
d_gene: TRBD1
abundance: few
v_gene: TRBV12-3/TRBV12-4
CDR3nt: TGTGCCAGCAGTTCTCAGACAGGGAATGAGCAGTTCTTC
CDR3aa: CASSSQTGNEQFF

j_gene: TRBJ2-7
d_gene: TRBD1
abundance: few
v_gene: TRBV7-2
CDR3nt: TGTGCCAGCAGCTTAGCCTCCGGGACAGGGGTGTACGAGCAGTACTTC
CDR3aa: CASSLASGTGVYEQYF

j_gene: TRBJ2-3
d_gene: -
abundance: few
v_gene: TRBV7-9
CDR3nt: TGTGCCAGCAGCTTAAGATCCAGAATTTTTAGCACAGATACGCAGTATTTT
CDR3aa: CASSLRSRIFSTDTQYF

j_gene: TRBJ1-6
d_gene: TRBD1
abundance: -
v_gene: TRBV20-1
CDR3nt: TGCAGTGCCACAGGGGGCTCAGGATCACCCCTCCACTTT
CDR3aa: CSATGGSGSPLHF

j_gene: TRBJ2-5
d_gene: TRBD2
abundance: -
v_gene: TRBV18
CDR3nt: TGTGCCAGCTCACCTCCAGCGGGAGTCCGGGAGACCCAGTACTTC
CDR3aa: CASSPPAGVRETQYF

j_gene: TRBJ2-2
d_gene: -
abundance: few
v_gene: TRBV12-3/TRBV12-4
CDR3nt: TGTGCCAGCATAAGGGCCGGGAGACGCGGGGAGCTGTTTTTT
CDR3aa: CASIRAGRRGELFF

j_gene: TRBJ1-2
d_gene: -
abundance: few
v_gene: TRBV7-9
CDR3nt: TGTGCCAGCAGCGGGGGGGGCTATGGCTACACCTTC
CDR3aa: CASSGGGYGYTF

j_gene: TRBJ1-1
d_gene: -
abundance: -
v_gene: TRBV18
CDR3nt: TGTGCCAGCACCCTATCTGTTCTGGGTGAGAACACTGAAGCTTTCTTT
CDR3aa: CASTLSVLGENTEAFF

j_gene: TRBJ2-7
d_gene: TRBD1
abundance: -
v_gene: TRBV19
CDR3nt: TGTGCCAGTAGTATGGGACAGGCCCAAGCCTACGAGCAGTACTTC
CDR3aa: CASSMGQAQAYEQYF

j_gene: TRBJ2-7
d_gene: -
abundance: -
v_gene: TRBV7-2
CDR3nt: TGTGCCAGCAGCTTAGGAATGGGACTCTACGAGCAGTACTTC
CDR3aa: CASSLGMGLYEQYF

j_gene: TRBJ1-2
d_gene: -
abundance: -
v_gene: TRBV27
CDR3nt: TGTGCCAGCAAGCCCGGAGGCTATCATGGCTACACCTTC
CDR3aa: CASKPGGYHGYTF

j_gene: TRBJ2-7
d_gene: TRBD1
abundance: few
v_gene: TRBV29-1
CDR3nt: TGCAGCGCCGGAGAACCGGGACAGGGTCCCTACGAGCAGTACTTC
CDR3aa: CSAGEPGQGPYEQYF

j_gene: TRBJ2-1
d_gene: TRBD2
abundance: few
v_gene: TRBV5-1
CDR3nt: TGCGCCAGCAGCTTAGGGACTAGCGCATTCAATGAGCAGTTCTTC
CDR3aa: CASSLGTSAFNEQFF

j_gene: TRBJ1-4
d_gene: -
abundance: -
v_gene: TRBV7-9
CDR3nt: TGTGCCACTCAAGACGGCCGATATCGTGGTGAAAAACTGTTTTTT
CDR3aa: CATQDGRYRGEKLFF

j_gene: TRBJ2-6
d_gene: -
abundance: many
v_gene: TRBV6-2/TRBV6-3
CDR3nt: TGTGCCAGCAGTTACTCAAACTCTGGGGCCAACGTCCTGACTTTC
CDR3aa: CASSYSNSGANVLTF

j_gene: TRBJ2-7
d_gene: -
abundance: -
v_gene: TRBV7-8
CDR3nt: TGTGCCAGCAGCTTAGGGGCGGGCCCTAGCGAGCAGTACTTC
CDR3aa: CASSLGAGPSEQYF

j_gene: TRBJ2-2
d_gene: -
abundance: many
v_gene: TRBV15
CDR3nt: TGTGCCACCAGCAGAAGCACCGGGGAGCTGTTTTTT
CDR3aa: CATSRSTGELFF

j_gene: TRBJ2-7
d_gene: -
abundance: few
v_gene: TRBV29-1
CDR3nt: TGCAGCGTTGTAGAGGCCAGTTCCTACGAGCAGTACTTC
CDR3aa: CSVVEASSYEQYF

j_gene: TRBJ2-2
d_gene: TRBD1
abundance: -
v_gene: TRBV12-3/TRBV12-4
CDR3nt: TGTGCCAGCAGTCAGACCGGGACAGGGACAAACACCGGGGAGCTGTTTTTT
CDR3aa: CASSQTGTGTNTGELFF

j_gene: TRBJ2-1
d_gene: -
abundance: few
v_gene: TRBV7-8
CDR3nt: TGTGCCAGCAGCCCGGGGTGGGGCAATGAGCAGTTCTTC
CDR3aa: CASSPGWGNEQFF